This entry concerns a single T cell receptor beta chain. Its antigen is not identified. The treatment here: approximately nine-day PBMC culture with coronavirus spike peptide pools or control peptides (ViraFEST assay). Expansion of antigen-specific T cells with peptide pools by ViraFEST preceded sequencing of TCRs. These data come from a study of vaccination and CD4 T cells after COVID-19. Study-level background: A vaccine, either BNT162b2 or mRNA-1273, was given to participants in two doses. Controls used CEFX viral epitopes (positive), HIV-1 Nef peptides (negative), or no peptide.

Germline V lookup: CDR1 DFQATT, CDR2 SNEGSKA (reference sequence). The CDR3 covers 12 residues. V lost 7 bases, J lost 6 bases, and 15 bases lay in between. The Oncomine TCR Beta short-read assay sequenced DNA from cultured CD4+ T cells. After culture, CD4+ T cells served as the source for genomic DNA extraction. MiXCR, applied by TCRdb to the PCR reads, yields one record per CDR3 protein. Altogether around 10,000 distinct CDR3 sequences are present, about 56% being singletons, with the ten largest covering 21%. Source material: CD4+ T cells from blood, cultured in vitro. The chain recombines TRBV20-1 with TRBJ1-2; unclear D gene. The sequence was collected from a human donor who had recovered from COVID-19. CDR3 DNA: TGCAGTGATAAAACTGGGAGCGATGGCTACACCTTC. This translates into CSDKTGSDGYTF.